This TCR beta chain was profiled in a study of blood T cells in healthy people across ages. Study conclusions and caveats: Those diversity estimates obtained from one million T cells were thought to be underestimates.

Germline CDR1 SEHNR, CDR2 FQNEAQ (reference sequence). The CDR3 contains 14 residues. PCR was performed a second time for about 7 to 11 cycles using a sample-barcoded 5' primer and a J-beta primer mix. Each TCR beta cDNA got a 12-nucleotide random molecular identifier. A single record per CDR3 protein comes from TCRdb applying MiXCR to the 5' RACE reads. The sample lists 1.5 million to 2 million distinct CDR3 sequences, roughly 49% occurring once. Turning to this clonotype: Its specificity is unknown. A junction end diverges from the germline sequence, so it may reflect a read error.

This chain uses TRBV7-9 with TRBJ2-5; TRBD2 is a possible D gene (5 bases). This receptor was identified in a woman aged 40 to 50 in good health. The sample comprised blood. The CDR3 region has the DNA TGTGCCAGCAGACTAGAGGTGGCAAAAGAGGCCCAGTACTTC. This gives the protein CASRLEVAKEAQYF.